The 26 T cell receptor beta chains given below trace back to one sample, sequenced in a study of OX40 agonist ivuxolimab in advanced cancers. The repertoire was sequenced with immunoSEQ multiplex PCR; TCRdb's copy has only in-frame clones and lacks some. Among around 84,000 clones listed, around 90% were seen once. Source: CD4+ or CD8+ T cells sorted from blood, taken in a trial of the OX40 agonist ivuxolimab. These receptors all come from an adult with an advanced solid tumor such as melanoma, head and neck, liver or kidney cancer.

A single count supports this clone. This chain joins TRBV30 and TRBJ2-7; D remains unclear. Germline V gives CDR1 GTSNPN, CDR2 SVGIG (reference sequence). The CDR3 sequence is 11 residues long. V shed 3 bases and J shed 2 bases, with 5 bases lying between them. The chain's CDR3 is CAWRGTYEQYF. In DNA form, the CDR3 reads TGTGCCTGGAGGGGGACCTACGAGCAGTACTTC.

The V call is TRBV6-1, the J call TRBJ2-3; TRBD1 matches 7 bases. There are 15 residues in the CDR3. CDR1 and CDR2 (germline): MNHNS, SASEGT. J lost 2 bases, V lost 8 bases, and 10 bases had no gene match. CDR3 nucleotide sequence: TGTGCCAGCGGAAGGGCACAGGGGTTCACAGATACGCAGTATTTT. As protein: CASGRAQGFTDTQYF.

The chain joins TRBV18 to TRBJ1-1; 9 bases line up with TRBD1. Germline CDR1 is KGHSH and CDR2 is LQKENI. CDR3 length: 15 amino acids. After removal of 6 bases from V and 1 base from J, the junction contained 6 bases not matched to a gene. The DNA of the CDR3 is TGTGCCAGCTCCCACAACAGGGGGCGGAACACTGAAGCTTTCTTT. It codes for CASSHNRGRNTEAFF.

This clone was observed once. V gene TRBV19 combines with J gene TRBJ2-2; possible D gene TRBD1, 5 bases. The V gene lost 9 bases and the J gene lost 0 bases, with 8 bases spanning the gap. The CDR3 has 13 amino acids. Germline CDR1 and CDR2: LNHDA and SQIVND (reference sequence). CDR3 region: CASTGSNTGELFF. In DNA, the CDR3 is TGTGCCAGCACAGGATCGAACACCGGGGAGCTGTTTTTT.

The chain employs TRBV25-1 and TRBJ2-5; 10 bases are a match to TRBD2. The CDR3 consists of 18 residues. V shed 3 bases and J 0 bases; nucleotides not matched to a gene: 10. The germline V gene encodes CDR1 MGHDK and CDR2 SYGVNS. The CDR3 DNA sequence: TGTGCCAGCAGTGACTTAGCTAGCGGGGGCCGAAACCAAGAGACCCAGTACTTC. Its protein product is CASSDLASGGRNQETQYF.

The J gene is TRBJ1-3, the V gene TRBV19; no reliable D call. The CDR3 consists of 15 residues. CDR1 and CDR2 (germline): LNHDA, SQIVND (reference sequence). V gave up 8 bases and J gave up 0 bases, with 14 bases separating them. For the CDR3, the DNA is TGTGCCAGTCGAGAAGCGACTAACTCTGGAAACACCATATATTTT. Amino acids: CASREATNSGNTIYF.

This sequence joins TRBV19 and TRBJ2-1, with 9 bases aligning to TRBD2. The CDR3 is made up of 15 amino acids. CDR1 LNHDA and CDR2 SQIVND come from the germline V gene (reference sequence). V shed 1 base and J 6 bases; nucleotides not matched to a gene: 4. The CDR3: CASSIGGTSINEQFF. In DNA form, the CDR3 reads TGTGCCAGTAGTATAGGAGGGACTAGCATCAATGAGCAGTTCTTC. The complete variable domain, with remaining parts taken from reference TRBV19 and TRBJ2-1, reads DGGITQSPKYLFRKEGQNVTLSCEQNLNHDAMYWYRQDPGQGLRLIYYSQIVNDFQKGDIAEGYSVSREKKESFPLTVTSAQKNPTAFYLCASSIGGTSINEQFFGPGTRLTVL.

The CDR3 DNA follows: TGTGCCAGCAGCTTGTTAGGGCGGGGTTGGACAGATACGCAGTATTTT. It translates to CASSLLGRGWTDTQYF. V usage is TRBV11-2 and J usage is TRBJ2-3, with a tentative D call TRBD2 (6 bases). In germline, CDR1 is SGHAT, CDR2 FQNNGV. This CDR3 region has 16 residues. The V gene lost 3 bases and the J gene lost 3 bases, with 16 bases spanning the gap.

The CDR3 region has the DNA TGCGCCAGCGCGCGGACTAGCGGCTCCTACGAGCAGTACTTC. Amino acid sequence: CASARTSGSYEQYF. V gene TRBV5-1 combines with J gene TRBJ2-7; 10 bases are a match to TRBD2. CDR1 and CDR2 (germline): SGHRS, YFSETQ. The CDR3 runs 14 residues. V lost 7 bases to trimming and J lost 0 bases; unmatched junction nucleotides: 4.

The V call is TRBV19, the J call TRBJ1-5; 7 bases line up with TRBD1. Germline V gene lookup returns CDR1 LNHDA and CDR2 SQIVND (reference sequence). V lost 3 bases to trimming and J lost 3 bases; unmatched junction nucleotides: 8. The CDR3 length is 16 residues. CDR3 sequence: CASSIRTGAFNQPQHF. The CDR3 region has the DNA TGTGCCAGTAGTATCCGGACAGGAGCCTTCAATCAGCCCCAGCATTTT.

In its sample, this clone was seen once. The chain uses TRBV5-4 and TRBJ1-4; 9 bases agree with TRBD1. With 5 bases clipped from V and 8 bases from J, the junction kept 10 bases outside the gene matches. Looked up from germline, CDR1 is SGHNT and CDR2 is YYREEE (reference sequence). The CDR3 is 15 amino acids. The CDR3 reads CASSLTQGAGEKLFF. The CDR3 DNA follows: TGTGCCAGCAGTCTAACACAGGGGGCGGGCGAAAAACTGTTTTTT.

This chain links TRBV5-1 with TRBJ2-2; TRBD2 agrees at 9 bases. The CDR3 has 17 residues. Germline CDR1 is SGHRS and CDR2 is YFSETQ. J gave up 1 base and V 0 bases, and 4 bases lay outside the gene matches. CDR3 sequence (DNA): TGCGCCAGCAGCTTGGGAGCGGGGGGCCTGAACACCGGGGAGCTGTTTTTT. This gives the protein CASSLGAGGLNTGELFF.

The CDR3 region has the DNA TGTGCCAGCAGTGAAGTTCCCCGGGGGAGTTCAGGCTACACCTTC. It yields the protein CASSEVPRGSSGYTF. The V and J genes are TRBV6-1 and TRBJ1-2; maybe TRBD1 (5 bases). V was trimmed by 1 base and J by 8 bases, leaving 17 bases between them. The germline V gene encodes CDR1 MNHNS and CDR2 SASEGT. The CDR3 consists of 15 residues.

This clone was seen a single time. The chain combines TRBV28 with TRBJ2-6; possibly TRBD1 for D (6 bases). CDR3 length: 15 residues. Germline V gene lookup returns CDR1 MDHEN and CDR2 SYDVKM. The V gene lost 5 bases and the J gene lost 4 bases, with 12 bases spanning the gap. The CDR3, as DNA: TGTGCCAGCAGTCTACAGGGTTCCGGGGCCAACGTCCTGACTTTC. Amino acids: CASSLQGSGANVLTF.

The chain carries TRBV4-2 and TRBJ2-3, with 9 bases matching TRBD2. The CDR3 totals 17 residues. Germline values: CDR1 LGHNA, CDR2 YNFKEQ. The J segment lost 1 base and the V segment lost 1 base, leaving 6 bases of the junction unmatched. This CDR3 reads CASSQVSRTSGTDTQYF. CDR3 DNA sequence: TGTGCCAGCAGCCAAGTCTCCAGGACTAGCGGCACAGATACGCAGTATTTT.

The table lists this clone with a count of one. The chain recombines TRBV10-2 with TRBJ2-7; 8 bases are shared with TRBD2. Per germline, CDR1 WSHSY and CDR2 SAAADI. With 8 bases clipped from V and 1 base from J, the junction kept 7 bases outside the gene matches. This CDR3 is built from 14 residues. CDR3 bases: TGCGCCAGCCTCCCGGGAGGGCCGTCCTACGAGCAGTACTTC. Its translation: CASLPGGPSYEQYF.

The chain employs TRBV27 and TRBJ1-1, with a tentative D call TRBD1 (6 bases). Germline CDR1 reads MNHEY; CDR2 reads SMNVEV (reference sequence). This CDR3 region has 14 residues. The ends were cut back, 7 bases at V and 1 base at J, with 13 bases in the middle. CDR3 coding DNA: TGTGCCAGCAACCCTTCAGGGGCGAACACTGAAGCTTTCTTT. It is translated as CASNPSGANTEAFF.

This clone was seen only once. The J gene is TRBJ2-4, the V gene TRBV2; D is possibly TRBD1 (6 bases). The CDR3 has 11 residues. Looked up from germline, CDR1 is SNHLY and CDR2 is FYNNEI. V lost 8 bases and J lost 10, with 12 bases in between. CDR3 amino acids: CASGSGDIQYF. The CDR3 nucleotides read TGTGCCAGCGGCTCAGGGGATATTCAGTACTTC.

The rearrangement links TRBV4-1 to TRBJ1-6, with unresolved D. The CDR3 has 10 amino acids. Trimming took off 8 bases at V and 13 bases at J, with 9 bases between the two ends. Germline CDR1 and CDR2: MGHRA and YSYEKL. The CDR3 here is CASGNNPLHF. The CDR3 DNA reads TGCGCCAGCGGAAACAATCCCCTCCACTTT.

The chain uses TRBV28 and TRBJ1-4; D is unresolved. Germline lookup yields CDR1 MDHEN and CDR2 SYDVKM. CDR3 size: 14 residues. Trimming left V 3 bases short and J 12 bases short, with 17 bases between. CDR3 nucleotides: TGTGCCAGCAGTTTCCACAGTAACGGGGTACAACTGTTTTTT. This codes for CASSFHSNGVQLFF.

The chain is built from TRBV7-9 and TRBJ1-5; D unclear. Trimming left V 2 bases short and J 5 bases short, with 10 bases between. The germline V gene has CDR1 SEHNR and CDR2 FQNEAQ (reference sequence). The CDR3 runs to 14 residues. Here the CDR3 DNA reads TGTGCCAGCAGCTTAAATGGCCGGGATCAGCCCCAGCATTTT. Protein sequence: CASSLNGRDQPQHF.

The count of this clone is one. The chain employs TRBV6-5 and TRBJ1-2; D ambiguous. Trimming stripped 1 base from V and 4 bases from J, with 16 bases between. This CDR3 comprises 16 residues. CDR1 and CDR2 from the germline V gene are MNHEY and SVGAGI. The CDR3 nucleotides are TGTGCCAGCAGTTACTGGGCCCAGGACGGTACCTATGGCTACACCTTC. Translation: CASSYWAQDGTYGYTF.

This rearrangement joins TRBV28 to TRBJ2-1; unclear D gene. The germline V and J ends were trimmed by 0 bases and 12 bases, with 9 bases remaining between them. The CDR3 sequence is 12 residues long. CDR1 MDHEN and CDR2 SYDVKM come from the germline V gene. The CDR3 DNA reads TGTGCCAGCAGTTTATGGGGGAAGGGGCAGTTCTTC. This translates into CASSLWGKGQFF.

The chain employs TRBV27 and TRBJ2-5, with a tentative D call TRBD1 (6 bases). This CDR3 contains 14 residues. V was cut by 6 bases and J by 5 bases, with 16 bases left in between. Germline lookup yields CDR1 MNHEY and CDR2 SMNVEV (reference sequence). CDR3 coding DNA: TGTGCCAGCAGCCGAAACAGGGTCGGGGAGACCCAGTACTTC. Residues: CASSRNRVGETQYF.

The V gene is TRBV7-3, the J gene TRBJ2-1, with 13 bases matching TRBD2. The CDR3 sequence is 17 residues long. The germline V gene has CDR1 SGHTA and CDR2 FQGTGA. Unmatched junction bases numbered 4, after V lost 5 bases and J lost 0 bases. In DNA form, the CDR3 reads TGTGCCAGCAGCCCACGGACTAGCGGGAGCTCCTACAATGAGCAGTTCTTC. Translating gives CASSPRTSGSSYNEQFF.

The rearrangement uses TRBV5-1 and TRBJ2-7; no reliable D call. Trimming stripped 4 bases from V and 3 bases from J, with 17 bases between. CDR1 SGHRS and CDR2 YFSETQ come from the germline V gene. This CDR3 spans 15 amino acids. The CDR3 loop reads CASSPASTVSYEQYF. CDR3 sequence (DNA): TGCGCCAGCAGCCCCGCGAGTACAGTGAGCTACGAGCAGTACTTC. The full variable domain, in which reference TRBV5-1 and TRBJ2-7 provide the parts outside the CDR3, is KAGVTQTPRYLIKTRGQQVTLSCSPISGHRSVSWYQQTPGQGLQFLFEYFSETQRNKGNFPGRFSGRQFSNSRSEMNVSTLELGDSALYLCASSPASTVSYEQYFGPGTRLTVT.